This entry concerns a single T cell receptor beta chain. The data are from a study of PD-L1 blockade in urothelial cancer. About the research overall: The researchers analyzed blood 3 weeks (second dose) and 6 weeks after treatment start.

Measured with immunoSEQ multiplex PCR; TCRdb has only the in-frame clones, and not every one. This sample has roughly 43,000 clones, with roughly 86% found just once. V was shortened by 5 bases and J by 1 base, with 15 bases between the two germline ends. From germline, CDR1 is SGHTA and CDR2 FQGTGA. The CDR3 loop spans 16 amino acids. The sample here was PBMCs, taken around atezolizumab (anti-PD-L1) treatment. The chain links TRBV7-3 to TRBJ2-1, with D possibly being TRBD2 (6 bases). This clonotype was obtained from a man in his 70s with urothelial cancer. The CDR3 DNA reads TGTGCCAGCAGCCCTTCCCGACTAGGGTCCTACAATGAGCAGTTCTTC. Protein sequence: CASSPSRLGSYNEQFF.